The 8 T cell receptor beta chains below all came from one sample that was sequenced in a study of spatial heterogeneity in lung cancer. TCRdb fed the 5' RACE reads into MiXCR, producing one record per CDR3 protein. The sample holds some 14,000 distinct CDR3 sequences, about 6% seen once. Indicated time point: sample taken at primary tumor resection. Regarding the study as a whole: Tumoral mutation counts were tracked by counts of expanded intratumoral alpha and beta TCRs.

These receptors' targets are unknown. The sequences come from lung tumor tissue, collected at surgery. The receptor set was obtained from a female donor with early-stage non-small cell lung cancer.

This clonotype was observed many times. The size of this beta chain means little, since it is a stray read in a library made for alpha chains. The chain uses TRBV7-2 and TRBJ1-6; D not certain. V was shortened by 0 bases and J by 7 bases, with 4 bases between the two germline ends. This CDR3 has 13 residues. Per germline, CDR1 SGHTA and CDR2 FQGNSA. CDR3 DNA: TGTGCCAGCAGCTTAGCCCTGAATTCACCCCTCCACTTT. The encoded protein is CASSLALNSPLHF.

This clonotype is classed as medium-sized. This beta chain lies outside the target of a library built for alpha chains; its clone size means little. The V and J genes are TRBV6-1 and TRBJ2-4, with D possibly matching TRBD1 (5 bases). Germline CDR1 MNHNS, CDR2 SASEGT. V was shortened by 1 base and J by 0 bases, with 7 bases between the two germline ends. The CDR3 spans 15 residues. The CDR3 spells CASSEVRVAKNIQYF. CDR3 nucleotides: TGTGCCAGCAGTGAAGTCAGGGTAGCCAAAAACATTCAGTACTTC.

This clonotype has at least ten counts. Within a library made for alpha chains, this beta chain is off target, and its count is uninformative. V usage is TRBV20-1 and J usage is TRBJ1-6; TRBD1 is a possible D gene (6 bases). The CDR3 sequence is 17 residues long. Germline CDR1 DFQATT, CDR2 SNEGSKA (reference sequence). Trimming shortened V by 3 bases and J by 2 bases, and 17 bases separated the two germline ends. CDR3 amino acids: CSARGVTGFTYNSPLHF. The DNA for the CDR3 is TGCAGTGCTAGGGGCGTTACAGGGTTCACCTATAATTCACCCCTCCACTTT.

This clonotype was counted ten times or more. This beta chain is off target for a library built for alpha chains, so its abundance means little. The V gene is TRBV7-2, the J gene TRBJ2-2, with 10 nucleotides matching TRBD2. V shed 2 bases, J shed 7 bases, and the junction held 4 bases outside the gene matches. The CDR3 is 15 amino acids. Per germline, CDR1 SGHTA and CDR2 FQGNSA. This chain's CDR3 is CASSLQRGGGGELFF. For the CDR3, the DNA is TGTGCCAGCAGCTTACAGCGGGGGGGCGGCGGGGAGCTGTTTTTT.

Many counts were recorded for this clonotype. Germline is not matched at one junction end, which may reflect a read error. The size of this beta chain means little, since it is a stray read in a library made for alpha chains. The J gene is TRBJ1-2, the V gene TRBV6-5; no reliable D call. This CDR3 comprises 15 residues. The V gene's germline CDR1 is MNHEY and CDR2 SVGAGI. The CDR3, as DNA: TGTGCCTGCAGATACGGAAGGTCGGCTAACTATGGCTACACCTTC. Translating gives CACRYGRSANYGYTF.

This clonotype showed up many times. This beta chain came through as a stray read in a library set up for alpha chains, and its size says little. The CDR3 DNA sequence: TGTGCCACCAGCAGATGGAAGGTATCACCCCTCCACTTT. This translates into CATSRWKVSPLHF. The chain recombines TRBV15 with TRBJ1-6; the D is unclear. The germline V and J ends were trimmed by 2 bases and 10 bases, with 9 bases remaining between them. Germline V lookup: CDR1 LNHNV, CDR2 YYDKDF (reference sequence). The CDR3 totals 13 residues.

This clonotype occurred many times. Since it is a stray read in a library aimed at alpha chains, this beta chain has a size that is not meaningful. CDR3 protein: CASSLGTTSTDTQYF. For the CDR3, the DNA is TGTGCCAGCAGCTTAGGGACAACTAGCACAGATACGCAGTATTTT. This chain links TRBV11-2 with TRBJ2-3, with D perhaps TRBD1 (5 bases). Germline CDR1 and CDR2: SGHAT and FQNNGV. Trimming removed 1 base at V and 0 bases at J, with 8 bases between. The CDR3 has 15 amino acids.

This clonotype occurred a few times. This beta chain came through as a stray read in a library set up for alpha chains, and its size says little. The CDR3 DNA reads TGCGCCAGCAGCTTGAGCAGGACCAAAGAGACCCAGTACTTC. Translated: CASSLSRTKETQYF. This chain links TRBV5-1 with TRBJ2-5; D gene uncertain. Per the germline V gene, CDR1 is SGHRS and CDR2 is YFSETQ. This CDR3 region has 14 residues. Trimming pared 1 base from V and 3 bases from J, leaving 10 bases between.